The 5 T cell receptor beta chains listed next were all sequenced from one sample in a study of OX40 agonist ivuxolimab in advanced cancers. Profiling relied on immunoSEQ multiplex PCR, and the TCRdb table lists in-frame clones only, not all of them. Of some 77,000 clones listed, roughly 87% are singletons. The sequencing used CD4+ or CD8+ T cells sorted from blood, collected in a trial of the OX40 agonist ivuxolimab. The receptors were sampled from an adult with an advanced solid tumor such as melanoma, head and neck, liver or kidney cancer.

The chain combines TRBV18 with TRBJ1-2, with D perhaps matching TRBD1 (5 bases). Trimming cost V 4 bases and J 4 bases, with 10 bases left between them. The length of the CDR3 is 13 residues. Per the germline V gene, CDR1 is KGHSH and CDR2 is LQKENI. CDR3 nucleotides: TGTGCCAGCTCACAACAGGACTCCTATGGCTACACCTTC. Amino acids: CASSQQDSYGYTF.

The CDR3 region has the DNA TGTGCCAGCAGCTTAGTGGCAGGGACCTCCATCGCCTACTACACCTTC. It codes for CASSLVAGTSIAYYTF. The chain has TRBV11-2 and TRBJ1-2; a possible D gene is TRBD1 (5 bases). Germline V gene data show CDR1 as SGHAT and CDR2 as FQNNGV. The CDR3 runs to 16 residues. Trimming removed 1 base at V and 10 bases at J, with 22 bases between.

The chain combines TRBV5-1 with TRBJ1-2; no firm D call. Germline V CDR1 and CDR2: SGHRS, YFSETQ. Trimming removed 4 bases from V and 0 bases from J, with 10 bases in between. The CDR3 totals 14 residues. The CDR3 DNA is TGCGCCAGCAGCCCACAGCCGACTAACTATGGCTACACCTTC. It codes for CASSPQPTNYGYTF. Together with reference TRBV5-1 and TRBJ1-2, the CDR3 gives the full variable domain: KAGVTQTPRYLIKTRGQQVTLSCSPISGHRSVSWYQQTPGQGLQFLFEYFSETQRNKGNFPGRFSGRQFSNSRSEMNVSTLELGDSALYLCASSPQPTNYGYTFGSGTRLTVV.

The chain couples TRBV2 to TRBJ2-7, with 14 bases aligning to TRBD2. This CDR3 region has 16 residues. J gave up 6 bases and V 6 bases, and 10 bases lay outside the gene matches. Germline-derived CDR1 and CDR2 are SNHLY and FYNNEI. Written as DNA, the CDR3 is TGTGCCAGCAGGGGACTAGCGGGAGTAGGGTCTCCCGAGCAGTACTTC. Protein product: CASRGLAGVGSPEQYF. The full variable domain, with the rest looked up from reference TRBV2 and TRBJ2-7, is EPEVTQTPSHQVTQMGQEVILRCVPISNHLYFYWYRQILGQKVEFLVSFYNNEISEKSEIFDDQFSVERPDGSNFTLKIRSTKLEDSAMYFCASRGLAGVGSPEQYFGPGTRLTVT.

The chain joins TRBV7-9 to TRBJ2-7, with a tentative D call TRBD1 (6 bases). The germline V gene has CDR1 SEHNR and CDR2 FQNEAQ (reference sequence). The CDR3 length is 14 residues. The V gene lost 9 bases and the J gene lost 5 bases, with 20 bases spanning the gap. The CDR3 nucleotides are TGTGCCAGTCATCCCCACAGGGATGGGAACGAGCAGTACTTC. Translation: CASHPHRDGNEQYF. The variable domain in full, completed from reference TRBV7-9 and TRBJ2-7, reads DTGVSQNPRHKITKRGQNVTFRCDPISEHNRLYWYRQTLGQGPEFLTYFQNEAQLEKSRLLSDRFSAERPKGSFSTLEIQRTEQGDSAMYLCASHPHRDGNEQYFGPGTRLTVT.